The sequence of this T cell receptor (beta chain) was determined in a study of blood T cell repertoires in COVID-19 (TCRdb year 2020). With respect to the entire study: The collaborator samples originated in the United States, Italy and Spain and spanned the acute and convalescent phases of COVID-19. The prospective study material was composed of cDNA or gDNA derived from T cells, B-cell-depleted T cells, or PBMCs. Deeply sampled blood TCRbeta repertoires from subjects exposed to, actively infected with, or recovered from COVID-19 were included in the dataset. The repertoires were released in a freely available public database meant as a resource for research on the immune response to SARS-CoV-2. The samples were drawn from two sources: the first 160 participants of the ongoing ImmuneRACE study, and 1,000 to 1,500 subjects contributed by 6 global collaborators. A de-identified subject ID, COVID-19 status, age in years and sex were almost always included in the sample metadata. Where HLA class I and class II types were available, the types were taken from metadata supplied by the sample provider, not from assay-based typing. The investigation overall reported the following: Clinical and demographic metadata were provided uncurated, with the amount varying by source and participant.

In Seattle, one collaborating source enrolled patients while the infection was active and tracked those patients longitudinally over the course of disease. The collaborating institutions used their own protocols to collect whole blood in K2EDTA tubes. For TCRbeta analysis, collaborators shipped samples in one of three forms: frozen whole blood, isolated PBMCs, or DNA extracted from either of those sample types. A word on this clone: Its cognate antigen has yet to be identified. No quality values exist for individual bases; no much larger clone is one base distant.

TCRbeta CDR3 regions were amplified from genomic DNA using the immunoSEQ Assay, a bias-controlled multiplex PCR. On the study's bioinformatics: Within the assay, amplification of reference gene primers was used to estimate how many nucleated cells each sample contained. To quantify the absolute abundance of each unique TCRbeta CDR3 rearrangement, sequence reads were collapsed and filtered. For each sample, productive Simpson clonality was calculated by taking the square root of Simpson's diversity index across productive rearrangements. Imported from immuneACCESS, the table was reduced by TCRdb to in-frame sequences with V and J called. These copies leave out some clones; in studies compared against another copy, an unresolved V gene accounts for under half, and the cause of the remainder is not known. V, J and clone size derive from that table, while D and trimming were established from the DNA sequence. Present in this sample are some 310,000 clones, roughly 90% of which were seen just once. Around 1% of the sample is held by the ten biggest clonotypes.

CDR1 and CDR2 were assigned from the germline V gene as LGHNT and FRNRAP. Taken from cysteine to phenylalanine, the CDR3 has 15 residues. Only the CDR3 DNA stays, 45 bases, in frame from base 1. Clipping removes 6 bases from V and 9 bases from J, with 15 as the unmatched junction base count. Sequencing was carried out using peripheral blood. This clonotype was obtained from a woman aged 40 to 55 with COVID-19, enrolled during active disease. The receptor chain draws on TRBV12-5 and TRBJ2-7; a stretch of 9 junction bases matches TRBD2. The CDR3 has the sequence CASGPLSGRGDGQYF. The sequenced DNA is TGTGCTAGTGGCCCTCTTAGCGGGAGAGGGGACGGGCAGTACTTC.